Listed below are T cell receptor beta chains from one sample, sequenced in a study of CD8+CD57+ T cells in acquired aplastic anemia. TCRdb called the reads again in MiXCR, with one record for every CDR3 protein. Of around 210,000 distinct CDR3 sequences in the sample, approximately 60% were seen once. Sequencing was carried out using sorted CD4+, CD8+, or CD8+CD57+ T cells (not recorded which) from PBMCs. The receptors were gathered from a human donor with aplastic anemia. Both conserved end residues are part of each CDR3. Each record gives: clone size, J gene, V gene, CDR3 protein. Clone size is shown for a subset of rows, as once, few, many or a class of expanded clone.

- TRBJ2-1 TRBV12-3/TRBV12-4 CASSLRGQGRNEQFF
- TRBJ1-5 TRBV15 CAASGSRDRGRSNQPQHF
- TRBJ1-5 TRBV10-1 CASSELGYRPQHF
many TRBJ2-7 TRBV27 CASSFPPEQYF
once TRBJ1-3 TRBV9 CASSAGPRDTSGNTIYF
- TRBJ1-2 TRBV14 CASSQEAEEDSSCYTF
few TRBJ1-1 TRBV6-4 CATLGSGNTEAFF
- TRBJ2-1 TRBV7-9 CASSFQGWGSYNEQFF
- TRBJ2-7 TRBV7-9 CASSLAGSGGAGEQYF
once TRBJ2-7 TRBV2 CASSEMGGGSYYEQYF
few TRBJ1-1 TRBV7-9 CASSENLMNTEAFF
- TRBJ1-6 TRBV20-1 CSARVGGDYNSPLHF
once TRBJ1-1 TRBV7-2 CASSERTAGKNTEAFF
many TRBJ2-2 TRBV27 CASSQRAGGETGELFF
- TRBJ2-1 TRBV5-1 CASGLNGLDEFF
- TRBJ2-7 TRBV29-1 CSVEIGPYEQYF
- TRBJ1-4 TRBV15 CATSRDRANEKLFF
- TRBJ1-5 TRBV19 CASSTPKTGTGQPQHF
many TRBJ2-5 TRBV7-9 CASSPEGTGTQETQYF
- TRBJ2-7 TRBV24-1 CATSGGVSYEQYF
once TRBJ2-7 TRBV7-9 CASSTGQGATYEQYF
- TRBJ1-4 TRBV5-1 CASRSGQGGVTEKLFF
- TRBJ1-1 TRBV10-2 CASSEGIYTEAFF
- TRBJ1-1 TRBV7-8 CASSPHWGAEAFF
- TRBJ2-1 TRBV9 CASSVDRGTYNEQFF
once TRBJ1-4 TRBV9 CASSGWTGGEKLFF
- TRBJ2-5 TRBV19 CASSIGTTIRETQYF
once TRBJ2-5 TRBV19 CASSSQPSGIGTQYF
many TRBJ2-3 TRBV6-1 CASTYRAGTSTDTQYF
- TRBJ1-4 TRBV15 CATSTGDSYEKLFF
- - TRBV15 CATSSPGLDVHEQFF
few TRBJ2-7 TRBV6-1 CASTKGTEHYEQYF
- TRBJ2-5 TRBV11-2 CASRIGAKQETQYF
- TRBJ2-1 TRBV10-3 CAISEVTGAEQFF
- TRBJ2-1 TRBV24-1 CATSDQTRGTSWGEQFF
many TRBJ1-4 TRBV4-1 CASSQPGQGGEKLFF
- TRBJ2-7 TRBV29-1 CSVPGDLAREQYF
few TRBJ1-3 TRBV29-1 CSVVRGTTEGGGNTIYF
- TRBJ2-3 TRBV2 CASSEMGGRYTDTQYF
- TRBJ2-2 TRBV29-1 CSVEGWGAGELFF
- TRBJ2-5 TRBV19 CASSRDRGMSGTQYF
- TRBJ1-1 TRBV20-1 CSASDIVNTEAFF
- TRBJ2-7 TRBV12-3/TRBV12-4 CASSFGQNYEQYF
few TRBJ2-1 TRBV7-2 CASSASRDTNEQFF
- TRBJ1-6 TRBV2 CASRLSGITYNSPLHF
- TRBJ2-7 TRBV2 CASTDTDRSSYEQYF
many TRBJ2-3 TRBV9 CASSAGPSTDTQYF
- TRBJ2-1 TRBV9 CASSATGGFDEQFF
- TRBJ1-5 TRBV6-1 CASRSDPFRPQPQHF
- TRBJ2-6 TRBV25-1 CASSAGTGGISGANVLTF
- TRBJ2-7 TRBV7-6 CASSPFRADPAREQYF
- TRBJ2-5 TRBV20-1 CSASHRSGDETQYF
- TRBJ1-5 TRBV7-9 CASSTGDQPQHF
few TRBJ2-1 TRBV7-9 CASSRGRVYNEQFF
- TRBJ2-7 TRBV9 CASNSGTSAYEQYF